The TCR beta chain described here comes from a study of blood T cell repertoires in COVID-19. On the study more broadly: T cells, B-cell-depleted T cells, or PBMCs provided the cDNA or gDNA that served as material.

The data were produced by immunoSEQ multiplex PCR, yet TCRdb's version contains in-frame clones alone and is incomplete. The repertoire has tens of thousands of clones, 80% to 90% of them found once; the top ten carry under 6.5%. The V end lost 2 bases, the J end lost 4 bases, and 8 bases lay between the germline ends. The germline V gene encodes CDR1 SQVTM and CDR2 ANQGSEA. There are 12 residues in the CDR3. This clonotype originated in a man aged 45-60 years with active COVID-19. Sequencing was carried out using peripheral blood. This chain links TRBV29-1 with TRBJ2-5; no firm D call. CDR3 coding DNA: TGCAGCGTTGAAAAGAGCTCAGAGACCCAGTACTTC. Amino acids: CSVEKSSETQYF.